The 15 T cell receptor beta chains below all came from one sample that was sequenced in a study of beta chain features in type 1 diabetes. cDNA synthesis used the whole RNA isolate, giving expressed TCRB sequences. The repertoire was sequenced with immunoSEQ multiplex PCR; TCRdb's copy has only in-frame clones and lacks some. In the table there are over 15,000 clones, less than 50% of which are singletons. The sample comprised stem cell memory CD4+ T cells from blood. These receptors came from a woman in her 40s in good health.

In nucleotides, the CDR3 is TGTGCCAGCAGCCCACAGGGGCCCACAGATACGCAGTATTTT. It codes for CASSPQGPTDTQYF. The chain combines TRBV6-5 with TRBJ2-3, with 7 bases matching TRBD1. Germline CDR1 reads MNHEY; CDR2 reads SVGAGI. The V segment lost 6 bases and the J segment 2 bases; nucleotides outside the gene matches: 5. The CDR3 runs 14 residues.

V gene TRBV7-2 combines with J gene TRBJ2-5, with D possibly being TRBD2 (6 bases). V was trimmed by 4 bases and J by 7 bases, leaving 22 bases between them. There are 16 residues in the CDR3. Germline assignment: CDR1 SGHTA and CDR2 FQGNSA. This chain's CDR3 is CASSSAGGVPLRTQYF. CDR3 nucleotide sequence: TGTGCCAGCAGCTCCGCCGGCGGGGTCCCACTCAGGACCCAGTACTTC.

This chain uses TRBV29-1 with TRBJ2-1, with 8 bases lining up with TRBD1. The CDR3 runs 14 residues. Per germline, CDR1 SQVTM and CDR2 ANQGSEA. V shed 7 bases and J 4 bases; nucleotides not matched to a gene: 9. The CDR3 protein is CSALDRATYNEQFF. In DNA, the CDR3 is TGCAGCGCATTGGACAGGGCGACATACAATGAGCAGTTCTTC.

This clone was detected a few times. The V call is TRBV29-1, the J call TRBJ1-4, with 10 nucleotides matching TRBD1. From germline, CDR1 is SQVTM and CDR2 ANQGSEA. This CDR3 is built from 19 residues. The V segment lost 4 bases and the J segment 0 bases; nucleotides outside the gene matches: 14. CDR3 nucleotides: TGCAGCGTTGGTCTCGCGACAGGGGGCTGGGATGCAACTAATGAAAAACTGTTTTTT. Protein product: CSVGLATGGWDATNEKLFF.

This clone has just a few counts. The chain couples TRBV5-4 to TRBJ2-3; TRBD2 aligns across 14 bases. Germline V gene sequence: CDR1 SGHNT, CDR2 YYREEE (reference sequence). Unmatched junction bases numbered 6, after V lost 7 bases and J lost 2 bases. The CDR3 runs 16 residues. CDR3 amino acids: CASSGTSGGNTDTQYF. The CDR3 nucleotides read TGTGCCAGCTCCGGGACTAGCGGGGGAAACACAGATACGCAGTATTTT.

The chain couples TRBV2 to TRBJ1-3, with 8 bases identical to TRBD1. J was trimmed by 2 bases and V by 6 bases; bases with no gene match: 15. Germline assignment: CDR1 SNHLY and CDR2 FYNNEI. This CDR3 is 18 amino acids long. The CDR3 here is CASSSSGQGVDTGNTIYF. CDR3 DNA sequence: TGTGCCAGCAGCTCGAGCGGACAGGGAGTTGACACTGGAAACACCATATATTTT.

This chain joins TRBV6-1 and TRBJ1-1; perhaps TRBD1 as D (5 bases). Germline CDR1 and CDR2: MNHNS and SASEGT. This CDR3 spans 13 amino acids. V lost 8 bases and J lost 0, with 10 bases in between. The CDR3 loop is CASRGEMNTEAFF. The DNA for the CDR3 is TGTGCCAGCCGGGGGGAGATGAACACTGAAGCTTTCTTT.

This chain links TRBV7-9 with TRBJ1-3, with D perhaps matching TRBD1 (5 bases). The CDR3 consists of 12 residues. The V end lost 5 bases, the J end lost 7 bases, and 9 bases lay between the germline ends. CDR1 SEHNR and CDR2 FQNEAQ come from the germline V gene (reference sequence). CDR3 sequence (DNA): TGTGCCAGCAGCCGACAGTTGAACACCATATATTTT. This codes for CASSRQLNTIYF.

The genes are TRBV5-4 and TRBJ2-3, with 16 bases identical to TRBD2. CDR1 and CDR2 from the germline V gene are SGHNT and YYREEE (reference sequence). CDR3 size: 17 residues. The V segment lost 4 bases and the J segment 5 bases; nucleotides outside the gene matches: 7. The CDR3: CASSGGTSGGVRDTQYF. The CDR3, as DNA: TGTGCCAGCAGCGGTGGGACTAGCGGGGGGGTACGAGATACGCAGTATTTT.

This clone has a handful of counts. This chain joins TRBV7-9 and TRBJ2-3; 7 nucleotides line up with TRBD2. The germline V gene has CDR1 SEHNR and CDR2 FQNEAQ (reference sequence). Trimming took 3 bases from V and 1 from J; bases not matched to a gene: 4. This CDR3 is built from 15 residues. The CDR3 is CASSFGAGGTDTQYF. CDR3 bases: TGTGCCAGCAGCTTCGGGGCGGGGGGCACAGATACGCAGTATTTT.

The genes are TRBV11-2 and TRBJ1-2; D not resolved. This CDR3 contains 15 residues. The germline CDR1 and CDR2 sequences are SGHAT and FQNNGV. V was shortened by 0 bases and J by 5 bases, with 13 bases between the two germline ends. The CDR3 nucleotides read TGTGCCAGCAGCTTAGAGGACGGCGGACTGTATGGCTACACCTTC. Translated: CASSLEDGGLYGYTF. The entire variable domain, with the rest obtained from reference TRBV11-2 and TRBJ1-2, is as follows: EAGVAQSPRYKIIEKRQSVAFWCNPISGHATLYWYQQILGQGPKLLIQFQNNGVVDDSQLPKDRFSAERLKGVDSTLKIQPAKLEDSAVYLCASSLEDGGLYGYTFGSGTRLTVV.

This chain joins TRBV7-2 and TRBJ2-5; D perhaps matches TRBD1 (5 bases). The DNA end is more similar to TRBJ2-7, so the J call may be wrong. Germline assignment: CDR1 SGHTA and CDR2 FQGNSA. The length of the CDR3 is 15 residues. The CDR3 loop is CASSLAAGSGYEQYF. The CDR3 DNA reads as TGTGCCAGCAGCTTAGCTGCAGGGTCAGGCTACGAGCAGTACTTC.

This clone was detected only a few times. The CDR3 loop reads CASSASEGFDIYEQYF. CDR3 sequence (DNA): TGTGCCAGCAGCGCGTCGGAGGGGTTTGATATCTACGAGCAGTACTTC. This rearrangement joins TRBV5-5 to TRBJ2-7, with a tentative D call TRBD2 (6 bases). Trimming shortened V by 4 bases and J by 3 bases, and 20 bases separated the two germline ends. The germline V gene encodes CDR1 SGHKS and CDR2 YYEKEE (reference sequence). There are 16 residues in the CDR3.

This clone was counted a few times. The chain employs TRBV19 and TRBJ2-1; D is possibly TRBD1 (5 bases). V was cut by 1 base and J by 7 bases, with 17 bases left in between. Per germline, CDR1 LNHDA and CDR2 SQIVND (reference sequence). The length of the CDR3 is 16 residues. CDR3 in amino acids: CASSIGGRVFENEQFF. The CDR3 coding sequence is TGTGCCAGTAGTATAGGGGGCAGGGTCTTCGAGAATGAGCAGTTCTTC.

The chain is built from TRBV4-3 and TRBJ2-7, with D possibly being TRBD1 (5 bases). Germline lookup yields CDR1 LGHNA and CDR2 YSLEER. The CDR3 sequence is 14 residues long. V dropped 0 bases and J dropped 6 bases, with 12 bases sitting between them. The CDR3 DNA sequence: TGCGCCAGCAGCCAAGATAGTTTAAGGGGCGAGCAGTACTTC. Translation: CASSQDSLRGEQYF.